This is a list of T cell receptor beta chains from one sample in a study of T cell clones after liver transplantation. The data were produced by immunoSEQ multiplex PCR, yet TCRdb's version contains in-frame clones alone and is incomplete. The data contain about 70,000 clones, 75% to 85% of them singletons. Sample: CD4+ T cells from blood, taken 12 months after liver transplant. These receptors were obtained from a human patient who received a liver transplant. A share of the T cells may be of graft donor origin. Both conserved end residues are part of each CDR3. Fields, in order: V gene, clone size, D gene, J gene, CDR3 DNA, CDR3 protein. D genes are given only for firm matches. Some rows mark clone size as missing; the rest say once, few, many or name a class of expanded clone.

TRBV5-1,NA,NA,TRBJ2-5,TGCGCCAGCAGCTGGAGGGCCCAAGAGACCCAGTACTTC,CASSWRAQETQYF
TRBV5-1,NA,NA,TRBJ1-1,TGCGCCAGCACCCTCCAGGGTACGGCGGAGGAAGCTTTCTTT,CASTLQGTAEEAFF
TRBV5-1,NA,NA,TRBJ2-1,TGCGCCAGCAGGCTGGACCCCGGGACTCACAATGAGCAGTTCTTC,CASRLDPGTHNEQFF
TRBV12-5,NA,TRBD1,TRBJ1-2,TGTGCTAGTGGTTCCTCCAAAGAAAATATAACAGGGGGCGCTTATGGCTACACCTTC,CASGSSKENITGGAYGYTF
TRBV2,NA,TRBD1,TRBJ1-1,TGTGCCAGCAGGGGACAGGGGGCCCTGGGCACTGAAGCTTTCTTT,CASRGQGALGTEAFF
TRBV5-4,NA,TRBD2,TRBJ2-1,TGTGCCAGCAGTAGGACTAGCGGCTACTACAATGAGCAGTTCTTC,CASSRTSGYYNEQFF
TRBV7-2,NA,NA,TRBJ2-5,TGTGCCAGCAGCTCCAGGGGTGGGGAGACCCAGTACTTC,CASSSRGGETQYF
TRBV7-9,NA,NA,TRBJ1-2,TGTGCCAGCAGCCCTTTGCTCCTAGGACTCGGCTATGGCTACACCTTC,CASSPLLLGLGYGYTF
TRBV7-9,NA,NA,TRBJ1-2,TGTGCCAGCAGCCTATTACCGCGAGGAGATAGTGGCTACACCTTC,CASSLLPRGDSGYTF
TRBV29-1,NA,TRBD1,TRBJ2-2,TGCAGCGTGACCAGGACAGGGGACACCGGGGAGCTGTTTTTT,CSVTRTGDTGELFF
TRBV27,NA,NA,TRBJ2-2,TGTGCCAGCAGTTTGGAGTGGGTCTCCGGGGAGCTGTTTTTT,CASSLEWVSGELFF
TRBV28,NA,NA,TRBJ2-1,TGTGCCAGCAGTCCGTATATTCGGGATGAGCAGTTCTTC,CASSPYIRDEQFF
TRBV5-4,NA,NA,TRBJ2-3,TGTGCCAGCAGCTTTACTAGTGTCCCAGATACGCAGTATTTT,CASSFTSVPDTQYF
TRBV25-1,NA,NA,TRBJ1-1,TGTGCCAGCAGGGGAGGATGGGCTGAAGCTTTCTTT,CASRGGWAEAFF
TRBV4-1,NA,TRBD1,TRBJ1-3,TGCGCCAGCAGCCAAGGGACAGGGGGCTTCGGAAACACCATATATTTT,CASSQGTGGFGNTIYF
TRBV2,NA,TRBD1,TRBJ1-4,TGTGCCAGCATCGCGGGACAGGGGCTTGCAACTAATGAAAAACTGTTTTTT,CASIAGQGLATNEKLFF
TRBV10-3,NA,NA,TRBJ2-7,TGTGCCATCAGCAAAGAGCTGACAGGCCCCACCTACGAGCAGTACTTC,CAISKELTGPTYEQYF
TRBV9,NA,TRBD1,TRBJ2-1,TGTGCCAGCAGCCCCATGGGACAGAGCTCCTACAATGAGCAGTTCTTC,CASSPMGQSSYNEQFF
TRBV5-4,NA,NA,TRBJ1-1,TGTGCCAGCAGCTTGGGGCACAGGGCAAACACTGAAGCTTTCTTT,CASSLGHRANTEAFF
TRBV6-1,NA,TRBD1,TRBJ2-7,TGTGCCAGCATGGGACAGGGGCCCTACGAGCAGTACTTC,CASMGQGPYEQYF
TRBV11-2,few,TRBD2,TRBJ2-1,TGTGCCAGCAGCCAGGGACTAGATGATGAGCAGTTCTTC,CASSQGLDDEQFF
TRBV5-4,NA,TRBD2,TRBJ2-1,TGTGCCAGCATCTTACTAGCGGGAGTTGGGGGGGAGCAGTTCTTC,CASILLAGVGGEQFF